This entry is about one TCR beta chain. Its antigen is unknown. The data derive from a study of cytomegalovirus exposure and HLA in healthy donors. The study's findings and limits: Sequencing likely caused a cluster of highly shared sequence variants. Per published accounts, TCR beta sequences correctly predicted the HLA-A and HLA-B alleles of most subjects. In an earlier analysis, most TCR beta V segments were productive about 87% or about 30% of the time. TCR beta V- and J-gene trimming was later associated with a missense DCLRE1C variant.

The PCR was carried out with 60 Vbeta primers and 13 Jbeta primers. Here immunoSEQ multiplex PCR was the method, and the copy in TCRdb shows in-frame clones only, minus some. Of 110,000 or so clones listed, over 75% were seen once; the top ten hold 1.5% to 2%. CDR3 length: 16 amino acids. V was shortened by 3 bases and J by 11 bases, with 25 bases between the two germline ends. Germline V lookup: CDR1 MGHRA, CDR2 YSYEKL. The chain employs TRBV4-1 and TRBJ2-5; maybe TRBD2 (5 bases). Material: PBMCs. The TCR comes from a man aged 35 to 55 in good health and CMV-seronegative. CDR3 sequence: CASSQIVGAVIAEQYF. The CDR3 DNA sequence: TGCGCCAGCAGCCAGATCGTTGGAGCGGTGATTGCTGAGCAGTACTTC.